Listed below are T cell receptor beta chains from one sample, sequenced in a study of T cells in Graves' hyperthyroidism and ophthalmopathy. TCRdb reprocessed the multiplex PCR reads with MiXCR, giving one entry per CDR3 protein. The data contain approximately 370,000 distinct CDR3 sequences, about a sixth of them singletons. Sequencing was carried out using blood. These TCRs come from a woman in her twenties or thirties with Graves' hyperthyroidism that later progressed to Graves' ophthalmopathy. Each CDR3 is given without its conserved first and last residue.

j_gene | v_gene | CDR3aa
TRBJ2-2 | TRBV4-1 | ASSPRNPTNTGELF
TRBJ2-3 | TRBV11-2 | ASSSGGPLVTQY
TRBJ1-5 | TRBV20-1 | SAKRTVNQPQH
TRBJ2-3 | TRBV24-1 | ATSGQTGASTDTQY
TRBJ2-1 | TRBV12-3/TRBV12-4 | ASSLAEGFGF
TRBJ2-1 | TRBV6-1 | ASRGHRGTYNEQF
TRBJ2-1 | TRBV28 | ASSLGQGSDEQF
TRBJ2-1 | TRBV3-1 | ASSQEGHAGGRYNEQF
TRBJ1-6 | TRBV7-2 | ASSLRPGLNSPLH
TRBJ1-6 | TRBV20-1 | SARDSKRPTTDSPLH
TRBJ2-3 | TRBV9 | ASSGGLSSTDTQY
TRBJ1-1 | TRBV10-3 | AIGREPGTEAF
TRBJ1-5 | TRBV11-2 | ASSLDLYRPQH
TRBJ1-1 | TRBV3-1 | ASSQEGAFEAF
TRBJ2-3 | TRBV7-2 | ASSGPLRVTGKTDTQY
TRBJ2-3 | TRBV28 | ASSGSDREGFDVSDTQY
TRBJ2-1 | TRBV5-6 | ASSGTLSSYNEQF
TRBJ2-3 | TRBV3-1 | ASSQDGHTQY
TRBJ2-7 | TRBV29-1 | SVEDSSPGTSYEQY
TRBJ2-7 | TRBV10-3 | ATGEQGREQY
TRBJ1-6 | TRBV30 | AWRRQGYNSPLH
TRBJ1-5 | TRBV12-3/TRBV12-4 | ASSLGQGLYQPQH
TRBJ2-7 | TRBV6-2/TRBV6-3 | ASSGLGYEQY
TRBJ1-5 | TRBV20-1 | SASWDSQYSNQPQH
TRBJ1-1 | TRBV2 | ASSARRDNPRQNTEAF
TRBJ2-1 | TRBV3-1 | ASSLELGWQF
TRBJ2-3 | TRBV7-9 | ANSFSSSSTDTQY
TRBJ1-1 | TRBV28 | ASTLGGGREAF
TRBJ2-7 | TRBV3-1 | ASSRDTAYEQY
TRBJ2-3 | TRBV19 | ASSIIQTSTDTQY
TRBJ2-5 | TRBV19 | ASSKETSGILQETQY
TRBJ1-2 | TRBV10-3 | AISENGRARFGYT
TRBJ2-2 | TRBV3-1 | ASRQGLAFTGELF
TRBJ2-5 | TRBV28 | ASSGGQGGKKETQY
TRBJ1-5 | TRBV28 | ASSFTVNQPQH
TRBJ1-5 | TRBV6-1 | ASLRGGRDQPQH
TRBJ1-1 | TRBV29-1 | SVAGQGLNTEAF
TRBJ1-5 | TRBV2 | ASSEERLQPQH
TRBJ1-1 | TRBV11-2 | ASSQGVTEAF
TRBJ1-2 | TRBV27 | ASSLRRTTPLYGYT
TRBJ2-1 | TRBV20-1 | SARGASGGALVQF
TRBJ1-1 | TRBV11-2 | ASSSTGGTTEAF
TRBJ2-3 | TRBV28 | ASSRLQTGSDTQY
TRBJ2-1 | TRBV27 | ASSFAGGPSYNEQF